These 19 T cell receptor beta chains share one sample of origin, sequenced in a study of blood T cell repertoires in COVID-19. The table came from immunoSEQ multiplex PCR; TCRdb's copy has only in-frame clones and leaves some out. The data show roughly 80,000 clones, about four fifths seen once. Specimen: peripheral blood. These receptors were obtained from a human donor in a cohort sampled during active COVID-19.

This clone was detected once. V is TRBV11-2 and J is TRBJ1-1, with D tentatively TRBD1 (6 bases). The V and J ends lost 7 bases and 4 bases respectively, with 16 bases between them. The CDR3 has 14 residues. Germline V gives CDR1 SGHAT, CDR2 FQNNGV. The CDR3: CASTSIRGATEAFF. DNA for the CDR3: TGTGCCAGCACCTCAATCCGGGGGGCCACTGAAGCTTTCTTT.

This sequence joins TRBV6-5 and TRBJ1-6; TRBD1 might be the D (5 bases). Trimming pared 10 bases from V and 3 bases from J, leaving 10 bases between. CDR3 size: 13 residues. Germline CDR1 is MNHEY and CDR2 is SVGAGI. CDR3: CATKTDYNSPLHF. The CDR3 DNA reads TGTGCCACTAAGACAGACTATAATTCACCCCTCCACTTT.

This chain uses TRBV2 with TRBJ2-2; D ambiguous. The CDR3 loop spans 13 amino acids. The germline CDR1 and CDR2 sequences are SNHLY and FYNNEI. Trimming stripped 8 bases from V and 1 base from J, with 8 bases between. CDR3 loop: CASRHWNTGELFF. The CDR3, as DNA: TGTGCCAGCCGTCACTGGAACACCGGGGAGCTGTTTTTT.

This chain uses TRBV19 with TRBJ1-5; 10 bases are shared with TRBD1. Germline CDR1 reads LNHDA; CDR2 reads SQIVND (reference sequence). With V trimmed by 7 bases and J by 4 bases, 4 bases remained unmatched. The CDR3 loop spans 14 amino acids. The CDR3 DNA sequence: TGTGCCAGTACCACGGGACAGGGGAATCAGCCCCAGCATTTT. It encodes CASTTGQGNQPQHF.

Only a few counts were recorded for this clone. The chain carries TRBV7-8 and TRBJ2-7, with 11 bases fitting TRBD1. V trimming: 3 bases; J trimming: 1 base; junction bases outside the gene matches: 2. CDR3 length: 15 amino acids. Germline CDR1 and CDR2: SGHVS and FQNEAQ. The CDR3 nucleotides read TGTGCCAGCAGCTTGGGACAGGGGGTTTCCTACGAGCAGTACTTC. Its protein product is CASSLGQGVSYEQYF.

This sequence joins TRBV21-1 and TRBJ1-4; the D call TRBD1 from the table was never checked on the DNA. TRBV21-1 is recorded as a pseudogene. The CDR3 sequence is 14 residues long. CDR3 region: CASSKDRGLEKLFF. DNA of the CDR3: TGTGCCAGCAGCAAAGACAGGGGGCTCGAAAAACTGTTTTTT.

In its sample, this clone was seen once. J is TRBJ1-4 and V is TRBV7-9, with TRBD1 matching over 8 bases. Losses at the gene ends were 7 bases for V and 8 bases for J; bases not matched to a gene: 6. Looked up from germline, CDR1 is SEHNR and CDR2 is FQNEAQ (reference sequence). This CDR3 is 13 amino acids long. CDR3 residues: CASKDRVGEKLFF. The DNA for the CDR3 is TGTGCCAGCAAGGACAGGGTGGGCGAAAAACTGTTTTTT.

This clone occurred a few times. The chain combines TRBV29-1 with TRBJ1-1; 9 bases match TRBD1. The CDR3 loop spans 14 amino acids. CDR1 is SQVTM, CDR2 ANQGSEA, per germline. V gave up 4 bases and J gave up 5 bases; unmatched junction bases: 8. The CDR3 DNA is TGCAGCGTTGGGTCCGGGACAGGGTGGACTGAAGCTTTCTTT. It specifies CSVGSGTGWTEAFF.

The chain couples TRBV3-1 (or the pseudogene TRBV3-2) to TRBJ2-3, with TRBD2 matching 7 bases. Germline CDR1 and CDR2: LGHDT and YNNKEL (reference sequence). Unmatched junction bases numbered 17, after V lost 6 bases and J lost 8 bases. This CDR3 spans 16 amino acids. The CDR3 nucleotides read TGTGCCAGCAGTCCTATAGCGGGTACGACTAACCCTACGCAGTATTTT. It encodes CASSPIAGTTNPTQYF.

V usage is TRBV19 and J usage is TRBJ1-5, with TRBD1 matching over 9 bases. The germline V gene encodes CDR1 LNHDA and CDR2 SQIVND (reference sequence). The CDR3 contains 14 residues. The junction had 6 bases not matched to a gene; V was cut back by 7 bases and J by 5 bases. Here the CDR3 reads CASTRTGAHQPQHF. CDR3 bases: TGTGCCAGTACTAGGACAGGGGCGCATCAGCCCCAGCATTTT.

This clone was detected a few times. The genes are TRBV6-5 and TRBJ2-7; 9 nucleotides align to TRBD2. This CDR3 spans 16 amino acids. Trimming cost V 2 bases and J 3 bases; bases outside gene matches: 8. Germline V gene lookup returns CDR1 MNHEY and CDR2 SVGAGI. Here the CDR3 reads CASSYTASGADYEQYF. The CDR3 DNA follows: TGTGCCAGCAGTTACACGGCTAGCGGGGCGGACTACGAGCAGTACTTC.

This clone was seen once. Here the CDR3 DNA reads TGTGCCAGCAACGTCCAGTCGCCCGGGGAGCTGTTTTTT. Translating gives CASNVQSPGELFF. This chain joins TRBV28 and TRBJ2-2; D unresolved. CDR1 is MDHEN, CDR2 SYDVKM, per germline. V was cut by 7 bases and J by 6 bases, with 12 bases left in between. The CDR3 is 13 residues long.

The chain recombines TRBV6-5 with TRBJ2-7; D ambiguous. This CDR3 has 11 amino acids. V dropped 4 bases and J dropped 4 bases, with 5 bases sitting between them. CDR1 and CDR2 from the germline V gene are MNHEY and SVGAGI. CDR3 protein: CASSSRYEQYF. CDR3 in DNA: TGTGCCAGCAGTTCCCGGTACGAGCAGTACTTC.

V is TRBV3-1 (or the pseudogene TRBV3-2) and J is TRBJ1-4; D perhaps matches TRBD1 (5 bases). From germline, CDR1 is LGHDT and CDR2 YNNKEL (reference sequence). Trimming removed 4 bases at V and 5 bases at J, with 8 bases between. CDR3 size: 13 residues. CDR3 coding DNA: TGTGCCAGCAGCCCGACAGAAAATGAAAAACTGTTTTTT. This sequence encodes CASSPTENEKLFF.

V usage is TRBV7-2 and J usage is TRBJ1-2; 9 bases align to TRBD1. Germline CDR1 is SGHTA and CDR2 is FQGNSA. The CDR3 is made up of 15 amino acids. With V trimmed by 4 bases and J by 4 bases, 7 bases remained unmatched. CDR3 amino acids: CASSSTGGVIYGYTF. The CDR3 coding sequence is TGTGCCAGCAGCTCCACAGGGGGCGTGATCTATGGCTACACCTTC.

This clone was counted a single time. Other DNA sequences from this sample encode an identical CDR3 as well. The chain joins TRBV18 to TRBJ2-1; no definite D call. V lost 2 bases and J lost 4, with 6 bases in between. The germline gives CDR1 KGHSH, CDR2 LQKENI. The CDR3 contains 13 residues. The CDR3 region has the DNA TGTGCCAGCTCACCAGGGCTATACAATGAGCAGTTCTTC. This codes for CASSPGLYNEQFF.

The chain recombines TRBV28 with TRBJ2-3, with 11 positions matching TRBD2. The V and J ends lost 3 bases and 3 bases, in that order; junction bases with no gene match: 14. Germline V gene data show CDR1 as MDHEN and CDR2 as SYDVKM. The CDR3 has 19 amino acids. The CDR3 spells CASSFVSSGRLEGTDTQYF. The CDR3 nucleotides read TGTGCCAGCAGTTTCGTTTCTAGCGGGAGGCTTGAGGGGACAGATACGCAGTATTTT.

The V and J genes are TRBV28 and TRBJ2-7; 7 nucleotides agree with TRBD1. V lost 7 bases, J lost 11 bases, and 14 bases stayed unmatched. CDR3 length: 13 residues. Per germline, CDR1 MDHEN and CDR2 SYDVKM. The CDR3 sequence is CASNPNERQGKYF. The CDR3 coding sequence is TGTGCCAGCAACCCTAATGAGAGACAGGGCAAGTACTTC. The whole variable domain, remainder taken from reference TRBV28 and TRBJ2-7, is DVKVTQSSRYLVKRTGEKVFLECVQDMDHENMFWYRQDPGLGLRLIYFSYDVKMKEKGDIPEGYSVSREKKERFSLILESASTNQTSMYLCASNPNERQGKYFGPGTRLTVT.

The chain couples TRBV5-1 to TRBJ2-2; 10 bases fit TRBD2. Germline CDR1 is SGHRS and CDR2 is YFSETQ. The CDR3 has 16 amino acids. Losses at the gene ends were 1 base for V and 8 bases for J; bases not matched to a gene: 8. CDR3 residues: CASSLRGLASNGELFF. CDR3 nucleotide sequence: TGCGCCAGCAGCTTGCGGGGACTAGCGTCAAATGGGGAGCTGTTTTTT.